The rows below give T cell receptor beta chains drawn from one sample of a study of CD8+ T cells in alopecia areata. Clones were read by immunoSEQ multiplex PCR, and TCRdb kept only the in-frame ones, dropping some. The sample holds about 220,000 clones; more than 45% are singletons and the top ten take 1.5% to 2%. The source material was CD4+ T cells sorted from blood, sampled at week 4, from a patient treated with tofacitinib. These receptors originate from a human donor with alopecia areata. Each CDR3 is given with its conserved first and last residue. The D gene is left open where the match is weak. Not every row has a clone size; where given, it reads once, few, many or a size class.

V	J	size	D	CDR3	DNA
TRBV18	TRBJ2-6	.	TRBD1	CASSPAGQGRSGANVLTF	TGTGCCAGCTCCCCGGCGGGACAGGGACGCTCTGGGGCCAACGTCCTGACTTTC
TRBV29-1	TRBJ2-1	few	TRBD1	CSVVRTGGFNEQFF	TGCAGCGTTGTGCGGACAGGGGGCTTCAATGAGCAGTTCTTC
TRBV1	TRBJ2-5	.	.	CTSSQDLCVEDRGETQYF	TGCACCAGCAGCCAAGATCTCTGCGTTGAGGACAGGGGAGAGACCCAGTACTTC
TRBV6-5	TRBJ2-1	.	.	CASSSPGGGHGNEQFF	TGTGCCAGCAGTTCTCCCGGCGGGGGCCACGGGAATGAGCAGTTCTTC
TRBV29-1	TRBJ2-3	.	.	CSVEGRQFSTDTQYF	TGCAGCGTTGAAGGGAGGCAATTCTCGACAGATACGCAGTATTTT
TRBV2	TRBJ2-5	.	TRBD2	CASNELAQETQYF	TGTGCCAGCAATGAACTAGCGCAAGAGACCCAGTACTTC
TRBV11-2	TRBJ2-7	.	TRBD2	CASSLDAAGGDEQYF	TGTGCCAGCAGCTTAGATGCAGCGGGGGGGGACGAGCAGTACTTC
TRBV6-5	TRBJ2-3	.	.	CASSSASDGTDTQYF	TGTGCCAGCAGTTCCGCTAGTGACGGCACAGATACGCAGTATTTT
TRBV25-1	TRBJ2-5	.	.	CASSDPGGRQETQYF	TGTGCCAGCAGTGATCCCGGGGGCCGCCAAGAGACCCAGTACTTC
TRBV29-1	TRBJ1-1	.	.	CSVVLTGGNTEAFF	TGCAGCGTTGTCCTTACGGGGGGAAACACTGAAGCTTTCTTT
TRBV30	TRBJ1-5	.	TRBD1	CAWSVGQGGQPQHF	TGTGCCTGGAGTGTCGGACAGGGGGGCCAGCCCCAGCATTTT
TRBV29-1	TRBJ2-3	few	.	CSVDGVGDTQYF	TGCAGCGTTGATGGGGTGGGAGATACGCAGTATTTT
TRBV2	TRBJ2-3	.	TRBD2	CASSASGDRTDTQYF	TGTGCCAGCAGTGCTAGCGGGGACCGCACAGATACGCAGTATTTT
TRBV5-1	TRBJ2-5	.	.	CASSLAGDRETQYF	TGCGCCAGCAGCTTGGCCGGAGACAGAGAGACCCAGTACTTC
TRBV4-3	TRBJ1-1	.	.	CASSQEMYDRNTEAFF	TGCGCCAGCAGCCAAGAGATGTACGACAGGAACACTGAAGCTTTCTTT
TRBV30	TRBJ2-7	few	.	CAWSAGLVSEQYF	TGTGCCTGGAGTGCCGGGTTGGTCTCCGAGCAGTACTTC
TRBV30	TRBJ2-3	.	.	CAWSLAADFTDTQYF	TGTGCCTGGAGTCTAGCCGCCGATTTCACAGATACGCAGTATTTT
TRBV2	TRBJ2-5	.	.	CASSGGETQYF	TGTGCCAGCAGTGGGGGCGAGACCCAGTACTTC
TRBV4-1	TRBJ1-1	.	.	CASSQDRRAEAFF	TGCGCCAGCAGCCAAGATCGGAGGGCTGAAGCTTTCTTT
TRBV29-1	TRBJ2-3	.	.	CSVAGFADTQYF	TGCAGCGTTGCCGGGTTTGCAGATACGCAGTATTTT
TRBV9	TRBJ2-7	few	TRBD1	CASSVGAGGYSYEQYF	TGTGCCAGCAGCGTAGGAGCAGGGGGCTACTCCTACGAGCAGTACTTC
TRBV29-1	TRBJ2-7	.	TRBD1	CSVTGTGSYEQYF	TGCAGCGTTACCGGGACAGGGTCCTACGAGCAGTACTTC
TRBV29-1	TRBJ1-1	.	.	CSGLQGRNTEAFF	TGCAGCGGCCTACAGGGACGGAACACTGAAGCTTTCTTT
TRBV29-1	TRBJ2-7	.	.	CSVAHGTSYEQYF	TGCAGCGTTGCACACGGGACCTCCTACGAGCAGTACTTC
TRBV9	TRBJ2-5	.	.	CASSVQGGPGVQQETQYF	TGTGCCAGCAGCGTCCAAGGGGGACCAGGTGTACAGCAAGAGACCCAGTACTTC
TRBV19	TRBJ1-5	.	TRBD1	CATGDSFQPQHF	TGTGCCACCGGGGACAGTTTTCAGCCCCAGCATTTT
TRBV15	TRBJ2-2	.	.	CATSRVGADTGELFF	TGTGCCACCAGCAGAGTCGGGGCCGACACCGGGGAGCTGTTTTTT
TRBV18	TRBJ1-1	.	.	CASSPSFDWGEFTEAFF	TGTGCCAGCTCACCGTCATTCGACTGGGGCGAGTTCACTGAAGCTTTCTTT
TRBV7-8	TRBJ2-6	many	.	CASRLVSGANVLTF	TGTGCCAGCAGGTTGGTCTCTGGGGCCAACGTCCTGACTTTC
TRBV5-4	TRBJ1-1	.	TRBD1	CASSFSSLAGQVNTEAFF	TGTGCCAGCAGCTTTTCAAGTCTGGCGGGACAGGTGAACACTGAAGCTTTCTTT
TRBV5-6	TRBJ2-5	.	.	CASSLTLTTYQETQYF	TGTGCCAGCAGCTTGACCCTGACTACCTACCAAGAGACCCAGTACTTC
TRBV11-2	TRBJ2-5	.	TRBD1	CASSLDFRGPGETQYF	TGTGCCAGCAGCTTAGATTTCAGGGGGCCGGGAGAGACCCAGTACTTC
TRBV28	TRBJ1-2	.	.	CASSLAAYYGYTF	TGTGCCAGCAGTTTAGCGGCATACTATGGCTACACCTTC
TRBV5-1	TRBJ1-6	.	TRBD1	CASSLGQGNSPLHF	TGCGCCAGCAGCCTAGGACAGGGGAATTCACCCCTCCACTTT
TRBV15	TRBJ2-7	.	.	CATSREKYEQYF	TGTGCCACCAGCAGGGAAAAGTACGAGCAGTACTTC
TRBV28	TRBJ2-2	.	TRBD1	CASRGFGLPRQGRGTGELFF	TGTGCCAGCAGGGGATTCGGCTTACCCCGACAGGGACGGGGCACCGGGGAGCTGTTTTTT
TRBV30	TRBJ2-3	.	.	CAWSVGTDTQYF	TGTGCCTGGAGTGTAGGGACAGATACGCAGTATTTT
TRBV30	TRBJ1-2	.	.	CAWSESSGYGYTF	TGTGCCTGGAGTGAATCATCGGGATATGGCTACACCTTC
TRBV5-1	TRBJ1-4	.	.	CASSFRPRGEKLFF	TGCGCCAGCAGCTTCAGACCTCGCGGTGAAAAACTGTTTTTT
TRBV4-3	TRBJ2-2	few	.	CASSQQQTGELFF	TGCGCCAGCAGCCAACAGCAAACCGGGGAGCTGTTTTTT
TRBV7-2	TRBJ2-3	.	.	CASSLATATDTQYF	TGTGCCAGCAGCTTAGCCACCGCCACAGATACGCAGTATTTT
TRBV5-1	TRBJ2-1	many	.	CASSLGALDEQFF	TGCGCCAGCAGCTTGGGTGCCCTCGATGAGCAGTTCTTC
TRBV6-5	TRBJ1-6	.	.	CASSYSLNSPLHF	TGTGCCAGCAGTTACTCGTTGAATTCACCCCTCCACTTT
TRBV7-2	TRBJ1-1	.	.	CASSQRFNRDVAFF	TGTGCCAGCAGTCAACGATTTAACCGGGACGTAGCTTTCTTT
TRBV7-2	TRBJ1-3	few	.	CASSLSGSRNTIYF	TGTGCCAGCAGCTTATCTGGTTCTAGAAACACCATATATTTT
TRBV2	TRBJ1-2	.	.	CASSEGEDVGVGYTF	TGTGCCAGCAGTGAAGGGGAGGACGTAGGTGTTGGCTACACCTTC
TRBV7-9	TRBJ2-2	.	.	CASSHRGASNTGELFF	TGTGCCAGCAGCCACCGGGGGGCCTCAAACACCGGGGAGCTGTTTTTT
TRBV13	TRBJ2-5	.	TRBD1	CASSSSGQSVETQYF	TGTGCCAGCAGCTCATCGGGACAGTCGGTGGAGACCCAGTACTTC
TRBV19	TRBJ2-7	few	.	CASSIGAEGFYEQYF	TGTGCCAGTAGTATAGGCGCCGAGGGGTTCTACGAGCAGTACTTC
TRBV29-1	TRBJ1-2	.	TRBD1	CSAAQKGQGDGYTF	TGCAGCGCCGCGCAGAAGGGACAGGGGGATGGCTACACCTTC
TRBV29-1	TRBJ2-7	.	TRBD1	CSVATYGTAQYEQYF	TGCAGCGTTGCCACTTACGGGACAGCCCAATACGAGCAGTACTTC
TRBV11-3	TRBJ2-7	.	TRBD1	CASSVIGTGSHEQYF	TGTGCCAGCAGCGTAATTGGGACAGGGTCCCACGAGCAGTACTTC
TRBV29-1	TRBJ1-1	.	.	CSLAGGLHTEAFF	TGCAGCTTAGCGGGGGGCCTTCACACTGAAGCTTTCTTT
TRBV30	TRBJ2-3	.	.	CAWSVGGETDTQYF	TGTGCCTGGAGTGTAGGAGGGGAAACAGATACGCAGTATTTT